The 13 T cell receptor beta chains in this list originate from one sample, sequenced in a study of identical twins. Using its own MiXCR run on the 5' RACE reads, TCRdb lists one record per CDR3 protein. This sample has some 330,000 distinct CDR3 sequences, with approximately 9.1% found just once. Sample: naive T cells sorted from blood. These receptor sequences come from a woman between 45 and 65 years old in good health.

This clonotype showed up many times. The chain combines TRBV12-3 or TRBV12-4 with TRBJ2-3; 8 nucleotides agree with TRBD2. The CDR3 covers 15 residues. V was clipped by 5 bases and J by 3 bases; unmatched bases: 7. In DNA form, the CDR3 reads TGTGCCAGCAGTACTAGCGGTTTTATGACAGATACGCAGTATTTT. Translation gives CASSTSGFMTDTQYF.

The CDR3 DNA reads as TGCGCCAGCAGCCGGACAGGGGCGACTGGCTACACCTTC. This gives the protein CASSRTGATGYTF. This chain uses TRBV5-1 with TRBJ1-2; 9 bases are shared with TRBD1. Germline CDR1 SGHRS, CDR2 YFSETQ. This CDR3 region has 13 residues. Losses at the gene ends were 4 bases for V and 7 bases for J; bases not matched to a gene: 5.

The chain employs TRBV15 and TRBJ2-3; D remains ambiguous. The CDR3 contains 14 residues. V lost 1 base, J lost 3 bases, and 8 bases lay in between. CDR1 is LNHNV, CDR2 YYDKDF, per germline (reference sequence). The CDR3 sequence: CATSRGATTDTQYF. CDR3 in DNA: TGTGCCACCAGCAGAGGGGCGACAACAGATACGCAGTATTTT. The whole variable domain, filled in from reference TRBV15 and TRBJ2-3, reads DAMVIQNPRYQVTQFGKPVTLSCSQTLNHNVMYWYQQKSSQAPKLLFHYYDKDFNNEADTPDNFQSRRPNTSFCFLDIRSPGLGDTAMYLCATSRGATTDTQYFGPGTRLTVL.

Many counts were recorded for this clonotype. The rearrangement joins TRBV6-5 to TRBJ2-5; no definite D call. Germline CDR1 and CDR2: MNHEY and SVGAGI. The V gene lost 0 bases and the J gene lost 2 bases, with 4 bases spanning the gap. The CDR3 extends over 13 amino acids. The CDR3: CASSYSGQETQYF. In nucleotides, the CDR3 is TGTGCCAGCAGTTACTCTGGTCAAGAGACCCAGTACTTC.

This clonotype was seen at least ten times. The rearrangement uses TRBV12-3 or TRBV12-4 and TRBJ2-2, with D perhaps being TRBD1 or TRBD2 (6 bases each). This CDR3 is built from 15 residues. Trimming took 7 bases from V and 1 from J, leaving 13 bases between them. CDR3: CASTGAGRNTGELFF. The CDR3 nucleotides are TGTGCCAGCACGGGGGCGGGAAGGAACACCGGGGAGCTGTTTTTT.

The V and J genes are TRBV12-3 or TRBV12-4 and TRBJ2-2; TRBD1 agrees at 7 bases. The length of the CDR3 is 14 residues. The J segment lost 4 bases and the V segment lost 3 bases, leaving 2 bases of the junction unmatched. The CDR3 loop reads CASSLPGGTGELFF. For the CDR3, the DNA is TGTGCCAGCAGTTTGCCAGGGGGCACCGGGGAGCTGTTTTTT.

J is TRBJ2-1 and V is TRBV9; D unclear. V lost 3 bases to trimming and J lost 3 bases, with 13 bases between them. The CDR3 runs to 15 residues. Germline loops: CDR1 SGDLS, CDR2 YYNGEE. CDR3 in amino acids: CASSEQPRDYNEQFF. The CDR3 DNA reads as TGTGCCAGCAGCGAACAGCCCAGAGACTACAATGAGCAGTTCTTC.

This clonotype was seen ten or more times. This chain uses TRBV7-8 with TRBJ2-3; D may be TRBD1 or TRBD2 (6 bases each). The CDR3 is 14 amino acids. The V end lost 7 bases, the J end lost 4 bases, and 15 bases lay between the germline ends. Germline V lookup: CDR1 SGHVS, CDR2 FQNEAQ. The CDR3 reads CASTIRRGPDTQYF. CDR3 DNA: TGTGCCAGCACCATCAGACGGGGGCCAGATACGCAGTATTTT.

This clonotype was seen many times. The CDR3 reads CASWTDNQPQHF. The CDR3 DNA reads as TGTGCCAGCTGGACAGACAATCAGCCCCAGCATTTT. The V and J genes are TRBV6-6 and TRBJ1-5; D may be TRBD1 (6 bases). The CDR3 covers 12 residues. The V and J ends lost 8 bases and 3 bases respectively, with 8 bases between them. From germline, CDR1 is MNHNY and CDR2 SVGAGI (reference sequence).

This clonotype was seen a handful of times. The chain joins TRBV2 to TRBJ1-5, with D perhaps matching TRBD1 (5 bases). The CDR3 length is 14 residues. Trimming pared 6 bases from V and 5 bases from J, leaving 14 bases between. Germline CDR1 is SNHLY and CDR2 is FYNNEI. The CDR3 spells CASSPGRGDQPQHF. The CDR3 coding sequence is TGTGCCAGCAGCCCCGGCCGAGGGGATCAGCCCCAGCATTTT.

This clonotype has a handful of counts. V and J are TRBV20-1 and TRBJ2-1; 7 nucleotides line up with TRBD2. CDR3 size: 15 residues. Germline V gene lookup returns CDR1 DFQATT and CDR2 SNEGSKA (reference sequence). The V gene end was trimmed by 4 bases and the J gene end by 6 bases; junction bases not matched to a gene: 12. CDR3 in amino acids: CSAKARGSSPNEQFF. CDR3 sequence (DNA): TGCAGTGCTAAGGCTCGCGGGAGCTCCCCCAATGAGCAGTTCTTC.

This clonotype was picked up a small number of times. The chain has TRBV12-3 or TRBV12-4 and TRBJ2-2; D not certain. V dropped 5 bases and J dropped 4 bases, with 11 bases sitting between them. The CDR3 is made up of 14 amino acids. CDR3 in amino acids: CASSLGWVTGELFF. The CDR3 nucleotides read TGTGCCAGCAGTCTGGGTTGGGTCACCGGGGAGCTGTTTTTT.

This clonotype has just a few counts. The chain is built from TRBV20-1 and TRBJ2-7; 9 nucleotides line up with TRBD2. Germline CDR1 and CDR2: DFQATT and SNEGSKA (reference sequence). The CDR3 has 16 residues. V lost 2 bases, J lost 7 bases, and 15 bases stayed unmatched. CDR3 protein: CSARRPLGGRGVEQYF. The CDR3 nucleotides are TGCAGTGCTAGAAGACCGCTGGGCGGGAGGGGTGTGGAGCAGTACTTC.